These 13 T cell receptor beta chains came from one sample sequenced in a study of T-cell reconstitution after alpha-beta-depleted transplantation in children. During its preparation, the TCRbeta library received unique molecular identifiers. A single record per CDR3 protein comes from TCRdb applying MiXCR to the PCR reads. The table lists 450,000 to 600,000 distinct CDR3 sequences, 8% to 11% of them singletons, with 2% to 2.5% in the top ten. Material: PBMCs, obtained before TCRalphabeta/CD19-depleted stem cell transplant. Receptor source: a child under 10 years old with inherited bone marrow failure, due to receive a stem cell transplant.

In this sample, this clonotype turned up a few times. The chain recombines TRBV20-1 with TRBJ1-5; 7 bases align to TRBD1. The CDR3 covers 14 residues. The V segment lost 3 bases and the J segment 5 bases; nucleotides outside the gene matches: 7. The germline V gene has CDR1 DFQATT and CDR2 SNEGSKA (reference sequence). CDR3 nucleotides: TGCAGTGCTAGTTGGGACAGATCATATCAGCCCCAGCATTTT. Its translation is CSASWDRSYQPQHF.

The chain has TRBV10-1 and TRBJ2-7, with 11 bases fitting TRBD2. This CDR3 has 16 residues. V was pared by 2 bases and J by 6 bases, with 9 bases of the junction left unmatched. Germline values: CDR1 WNHNN, CDR2 SYGVQD (reference sequence). For the CDR3, the DNA is TGCGCCAGCAGTGAGCAGGTCACTAGCGGGAGAACCGAGCAGTACTTC. Amino acid sequence: CASSEQVTSGRTEQYF.

A remark on this clonotype: A much larger clone differs from this one at a single base, so this may be a read error. The chain has TRBV19 and TRBJ2-3; possibly TRBD1 for D (5 bases). The CDR3 runs to 14 residues. Germline assignment: CDR1 LNHDA and CDR2 SQIVND (reference sequence). The CDR3 sequence: CASSSSPQGGTRYF. Here the CDR3 DNA reads TGTGCCAGTAGTTCTTCACCGCAGGGCGGTACGCGGTATTTT.

This clonotype has ten or more counts. In DNA, the CDR3 is TGCAGCGTCATCAACAGGGGCGGCTACACCTTC. It specifies CSVINRGGYTF. J is TRBJ1-2 and V is TRBV29-1; 7 positions match TRBD1. Per germline, CDR1 SQVTM and CDR2 ANQGSEA. V lost 6 bases and J lost 8; bases outside the gene matches: 6. CDR3 size: 11 residues. The entire variable domain, with the rest obtained from reference TRBV29-1 and TRBJ1-2, is as follows: SAVISQKPSRDICQRGTSLTIQCQVDSQVTMMFWYRQQPGQSLTLIATANQGSEATYESGFVIDKFPISRPNLTFSTLTVSNMSPEDSSIYLCSVINRGGYTFGSGTRLTVV.

This clonotype was observed many times. This chain links TRBV28 with TRBJ2-5; D unclear. V was shortened by 4 bases and J by 7 bases, with 19 bases between the two germline ends. From germline, CDR1 is MDHEN and CDR2 SYDVKM. CDR3 length: 15 residues. This CDR3 is CASSSLGGRMGTQYF. For the CDR3, the DNA is TGTGCCAGCAGTTCATTGGGCGGCAGAATGGGGACCCAGTACTTC.

In this sample, this clonotype turned up many times. The J gene is TRBJ1-5, the V gene TRBV3-1; possible D gene TRBD1, 5 bases. The V and J ends lost 1 base and 1 base respectively, with 5 bases between them. The germline CDR1 and CDR2 sequences are LGHDT and YNNKEL (reference sequence). The CDR3 runs 14 residues. DNA of the CDR3: TGTGCCAGCAGCCAAGCAGGGAGCAATCAGCCCCAGCATTTT. It is translated as CASSQAGSNQPQHF.

This clonotype came up a few times. The chain combines TRBV20-1 with TRBJ2-3; D is ambiguous. Trimming stripped 8 bases from V and 3 bases from J, with 9 bases between. From germline, CDR1 is DFQATT and CDR2 SNEGSKA (reference sequence). The CDR3 runs to 11 residues. The CDR3 here is CSPQETDTQYF. DNA of the CDR3: TGCAGTCCCCAGGAAACAGATACGCAGTATTTT.

This clonotype was recorded many times. The CDR3 spells CASSSNQGYGYTF. In DNA, the CDR3 is TGTGCCAGCAGCTCGAACCAGGGATATGGCTACACCTTC. The chain combines TRBV7-2 with TRBJ1-2, with D possibly TRBD1 on 5 matching bases. This CDR3 comprises 13 residues. V shed 4 bases and J shed 5 bases, with 11 bases lying between them. CDR1 is SGHTA, CDR2 FQGNSA, per germline.

CDR3 in amino acids: CASSIGTVPSGETQYF. For the CDR3, the DNA is TGTGCCAGTAGTATAGGTACGGTGCCTTCGGGAGAGACCCAGTACTTC. V gene TRBV19 combines with J gene TRBJ2-5; D gene uncertain. The germline V gene encodes CDR1 LNHDA and CDR2 SQIVND (reference sequence). The CDR3 is 16 amino acids. Trimming shortened V by 1 base and J by 4 bases, and 16 bases separated the two germline ends.

This chain uses TRBV20-1 with TRBJ2-1, with 10 bases lining up with TRBD2. V shed 5 bases, J shed 4 bases, and the junction held 5 bases outside the gene matches. This CDR3 comprises 14 residues. In germline, CDR1 is DFQATT, CDR2 SNEGSKA (reference sequence). Here the CDR3 reads CSAPGTSAYNEQFF. CDR3 sequence (DNA): TGCAGTGCTCCCGGGACTAGCGCATACAATGAGCAGTTCTTC.

Ten or more counts support this clonotype. The V gene is TRBV6-6, the J gene TRBJ2-7, with D unclear. Germline V gene lookup returns CDR1 MNHNY and CDR2 SVGAGI (reference sequence). This CDR3 region has 10 residues. V was trimmed by 6 bases and J by 4 bases, leaving 4 bases between them. CDR3 DNA sequence: TGTGCCAGCAGCAGATACGAGCAGTACTTC. Amino acids: CASSRYEQYF.

This clonotype was picked up many times. The rearrangement links TRBV10-1 to TRBJ2-3; 7 bases line up with TRBD2. From germline, CDR1 is WNHNN and CDR2 SYGVQD (reference sequence). V gave up 0 bases and J gave up 4 bases; unmatched junction bases: 4. The CDR3 has 15 amino acids. CDR3 DNA sequence: TGCGCCAGCAGTGAGTCCGGAGGGAGGGCAGATACGCAGTATTTT. Translated: CASSESGGRADTQYF.

The chain uses TRBV5-4 and TRBJ1-1; a weak D match, TRBD1 (6 bases). The CDR3 has 16 amino acids. V was trimmed by 4 bases and J by 1 base, leaving 17 bases between them. Germline V lookup: CDR1 SGHNT, CDR2 YYREEE (reference sequence). In nucleotides, the CDR3 is TGTGCCAGCAGCCCTGGCGGGGGGGGACAGAACACTGAAGCTTTCTTT. Translated, it gives CASSPGGGGQNTEAFF.